Below, 11 T cell receptor beta chains from the same sample are listed, as sequenced in a study of vaccination effects on CD4 cells after COVID-19. Within the ViraFEST assay, antigen-specific CD4+ T cells underwent expansion with viral peptide pools prior to sequencing. Scientists isolated CD4+ T cells after a roughly nine-day culture period ended. Everyone in the study got two shots of either the BNT162b2 or mRNA-1273 vaccine. Repertoires were generated with immunoSEQ multiplex PCR, while TCRdb's copy carries only in-frame clones and drops some. The data contain some 21,000 clones, more than 70% of them singletons. Their target antigens are unknown. The starting material was CD4+ T cells from PBMCs cultured with HCoV-229E spike peptides, obtained after COVID-19 vaccination. The receptors shown here come from a human donor who received a COVID-19 vaccine.

J is TRBJ2-1 and V is TRBV29-1, with D hard to call. CDR3 length: 11 amino acids. Germline V lookup: CDR1 SQVTM, CDR2 ANQGSEA. V lost 5 bases, J lost 8 bases, and 10 bases lay in between. The CDR3 region is CSVSILDEQFF. The CDR3 DNA is TGCAGCGTTTCTATTTTGGATGAGCAGTTCTTC.

This clone has just one count. CDR3 DNA: TGTGCCAGCAGTGAATTTCTAGGGGCGGGCGAGCAGTACTTC. It yields the protein CASSEFLGAGEQYF. This chain connects TRBV25-1 to TRBJ2-7; D may match TRBD1 or TRBD2 (5 bases each). V was shortened by 1 base and J by 6 bases, with 13 bases between the two germline ends. Germline V gene data show CDR1 as MGHDK and CDR2 as SYGVNS. The CDR3 loop spans 14 amino acids.

Only a few counts were recorded for this clone. V is TRBV20-1 and J is TRBJ1-6; 9 bases are shared with TRBD1. CDR3 length: 18 residues. J lost 0 bases, V lost 6 bases, and 12 bases had no gene match. Germline CDR1 DFQATT, CDR2 SNEGSKA (reference sequence). The DNA of the CDR3 is TGCAGTGCCAGTGCTTTGACAGGGGGAAGCTCCTATAATTCACCCCTCCACTTT. As protein: CSASALTGGSSYNSPLHF.

With respect to this clone: The same CDR3 can be traced to other DNA sequences in this sample. V is TRBV5-1 and J is TRBJ2-2; D is possibly TRBD1 or TRBD2 (6 bases each). With 1 base removed from V and 0 bases from J, the gap between germline ends came to 10 bases. Looked up from germline, CDR1 is SGHRS and CDR2 is YFSETQ. There are 16 residues in the CDR3. CDR3 in amino acids: CASSLLGGANTGELFF. The CDR3 DNA follows: TGCGCCAGCAGCTTGTTGGGGGGCGCGAACACCGGGGAGCTGTTTTTT.

In its sample, this clone ranks as large (0.1 to 1%). V usage is TRBV5-4 and J usage is TRBJ2-7, with unresolved D. V gave up 2 bases and J gave up 2 bases, with 5 bases separating them. Germline V CDR1 and CDR2: SGHNT, YYREEE (reference sequence). CDR3 length: 12 residues. This CDR3 is CASSFLTYEQYF. CDR3 nucleotides: TGTGCCAGCAGCTTCCTCACCTACGAGCAGTACTTC.

The rearrangement links TRBV11-2 to TRBJ1-2; D not resolved. The length of the CDR3 is 13 residues. V gave up 1 base and J gave up 5 bases, with 8 bases separating them. The germline V gene encodes CDR1 SGHAT and CDR2 FQNNGV. The CDR3 loop reads CASSLVATYGYTF. The CDR3 DNA is TGTGCCAGCAGCTTAGTTGCAACTTATGGCTACACCTTC.

V gene TRBV7-2 combines with J gene TRBJ1-4; 8 positions match TRBD1. This CDR3 has 13 amino acids. The V and J ends lost 5 bases and 7 bases, in that order; junction bases with no gene match: 3. The germline V gene encodes CDR1 SGHTA and CDR2 FQGNSA. The CDR3 reads CASSRTGIEKLFF. As DNA, the CDR3 is TGTGCCAGCAGCCGGACAGGGATTGAAAAACTGTTTTTT.

The CDR3, as DNA: TGTGCCATCAGTGAGGGACAGGGAAGTGGTATAGGGCAGCCCCAGCATTTT. The encoded protein is CAISEGQGSGIGQPQHF. The chain uses TRBV10-3 and TRBJ1-5, with 8 bases lining up with TRBD1. This CDR3 spans 17 amino acids. J gave up 7 bases and V 2 bases, and 13 bases lay outside the gene matches. The germline gives CDR1 ENHRY, CDR2 SYGVKD.

This clone appeared once. The chain uses TRBV7-8 and TRBJ1-2; 8 nucleotides agree with TRBD1. V was clipped by 2 bases and J by 0 bases; unmatched bases: 11. Germline values: CDR1 SGHVS, CDR2 FQNEAQ. The CDR3 sequence is 18 residues long. CDR3 nucleotides: TGTGCCAGCAGCTTATTTGTCTCGGCAGGGGGCCCTAACTATGGCTACACCTTC. Translated: CASSLFVSAGGPNYGYTF.

This rearrangement joins TRBV5-1 to TRBJ2-3, with D hard to call. The CDR3 length is 15 residues. Looked up from germline, CDR1 is SGHRS and CDR2 is YFSETQ. With 2 bases removed from V and 0 bases from J, the gap between germline ends came to 10 bases. The chain's CDR3 is CASSLSGYSTDTQYF. CDR3 sequence (DNA): TGCGCCAGCAGCTTATCGGGCTATAGCACAGATACGCAGTATTTT. The full variable domain, rest sourced from reference TRBV5-1 and TRBJ2-3, is KAGVTQTPRYLIKTRGQQVTLSCSPISGHRSVSWYQQTPGQGLQFLFEYFSETQRNKGNFPGRFSGRQFSNSRSEMNVSTLELGDSALYLCASSLSGYSTDTQYFGPGTRLTVL.

This chain connects TRBV7-8 to TRBJ1-6; TRBD1 matches at 9 bases. CDR1 SGHVS and CDR2 FQNEAQ come from the germline V gene. CDR3 length: 16 amino acids. V was pared by 6 bases and J by 6 bases, with 9 bases of the junction left unmatched. The CDR3 loop reads CASSWSQGAPNSPLHF. The CDR3 DNA follows: TGTGCCAGCAGTTGGTCACAGGGGGCGCCTAATTCACCCCTCCACTTT.